This T cell receptor (beta chain) was observed in a study of OX40 agonist ivuxolimab in advanced cancers. Study summary: Earlier treatment with anti-PD-1, anti-PD-L1 or anti-CTLA-4 was permitted, and over 35% had received some.

Notes on this clone: What it binds is not known.

Study-wide points: Expanded clones belonging to CD8+ T cells outnumbered, on average, those of CD4+.

Assay used: immunoSEQ multiplex PCR; TCRdb lists only in-frame clones, some missing. The sample contains approximately 74,000 clones, 85% to 90% of which appear only once. The germline V gene has CDR1 SGHRS and CDR2 YFSETQ. The V and J ends lost 4 bases and 5 bases, in that order; junction bases with no gene match: 12. The CDR3 covers 18 residues. The sequencing used CD4+ or CD8+ T cells sorted from blood, collected in a trial of the OX40 agonist ivuxolimab. The V call is TRBV5-1, the J call TRBJ2-5, with 15 bases matching TRBD2. The TCR comes from an adult with an advanced solid tumor such as melanoma, head and neck, liver or kidney cancer. CDR3 nucleotide sequence: TGCGCCAGCAGCGTGGGACTAGCGGGGGGCCTCTATCCCGAGACCCAGTACTTC. Translation gives CASSVGLAGGLYPETQYF.